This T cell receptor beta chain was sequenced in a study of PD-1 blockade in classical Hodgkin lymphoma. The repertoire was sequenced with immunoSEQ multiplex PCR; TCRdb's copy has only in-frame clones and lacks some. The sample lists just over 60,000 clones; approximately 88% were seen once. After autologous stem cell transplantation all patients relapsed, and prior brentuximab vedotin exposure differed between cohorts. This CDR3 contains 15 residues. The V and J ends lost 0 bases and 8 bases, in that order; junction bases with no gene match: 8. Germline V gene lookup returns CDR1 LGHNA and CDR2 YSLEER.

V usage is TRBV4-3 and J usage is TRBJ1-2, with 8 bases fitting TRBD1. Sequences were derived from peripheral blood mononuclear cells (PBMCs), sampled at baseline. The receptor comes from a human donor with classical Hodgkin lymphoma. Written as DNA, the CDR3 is TGCGCCAGCAGCCAAGAGGCAGGGGGCGGGTGGGGCTACACCTTC. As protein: CASSQEAGGGWGYTF.